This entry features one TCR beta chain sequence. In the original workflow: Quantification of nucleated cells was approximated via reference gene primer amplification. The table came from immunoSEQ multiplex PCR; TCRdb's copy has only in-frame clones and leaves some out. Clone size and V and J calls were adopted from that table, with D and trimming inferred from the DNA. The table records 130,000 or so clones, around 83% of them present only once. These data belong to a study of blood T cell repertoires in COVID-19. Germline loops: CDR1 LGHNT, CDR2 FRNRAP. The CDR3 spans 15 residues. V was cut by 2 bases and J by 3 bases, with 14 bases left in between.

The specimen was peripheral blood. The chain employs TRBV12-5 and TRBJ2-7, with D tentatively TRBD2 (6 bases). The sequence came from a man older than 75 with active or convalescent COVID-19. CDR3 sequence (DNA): TGTGCTAGTGGTTTGACAAACGGGGGATTCTACGAGCAGTACTTC. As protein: CASGLTNGGFYEQYF.